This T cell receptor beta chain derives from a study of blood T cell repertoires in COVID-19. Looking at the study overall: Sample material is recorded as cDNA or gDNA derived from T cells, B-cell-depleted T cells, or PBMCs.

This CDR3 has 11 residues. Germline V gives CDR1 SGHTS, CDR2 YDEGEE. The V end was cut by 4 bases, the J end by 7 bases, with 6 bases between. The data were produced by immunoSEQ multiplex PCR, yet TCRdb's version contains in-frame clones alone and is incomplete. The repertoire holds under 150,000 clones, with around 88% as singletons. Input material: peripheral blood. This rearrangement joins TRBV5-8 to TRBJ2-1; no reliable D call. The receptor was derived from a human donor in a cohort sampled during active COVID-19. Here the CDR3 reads CASSLRNEQFF. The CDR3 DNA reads TGTGCCAGCAGCCTCAGGAATGAGCAGTTCTTC.